These T cell receptor beta chains were read from a single sample in a study of blood T cell repertoires in COVID-19. Measured with immunoSEQ multiplex PCR; TCRdb has only the in-frame clones, and not every one. This table holds approximately 160,000 clones, roughly 80% found once. Sequenced sample: peripheral blood. These receptors came from a young man with active or convalescent COVID-19. CDR3s include the opening cysteine and the closing phenylalanine or tryptophan. Each record gives: V gene, clone size, J gene, D gene, CDR3 DNA, CDR3 protein. D genes are given only for firm matches. Where a row states a size, it is once, few, many or the class of an expanded clone; other rows omit it.

>TRBV4-1|.|TRBJ2-2|.
TGCGCCAGCAGCCGACAAGGACAAACCGGGGAGCTGTTTTTT
CASSRQGQTGELFF
>TRBV28|.|TRBJ1-4|.
TGTGCCAGCAGCAAAGAGAGGACTGCAACTAATGAAAAACTGTTTTTT
CASSKERTATNEKLFF
>TRBV10-3|.|TRBJ2-1|.
TGTGCCATCAGTGAATCTCCGGGTATTAATGAGCAGTTCTTC
CAISESPGINEQFF
>TRBV3-1/TRBV3-2|.|TRBJ1-2|.
TGTGCCAGCAGCCAGTTGTTATATGGCTACACCTTC
CASSQLLYGYTF
>TRBV29-1|.|TRBJ2-3|.
TGCAGCGTTGAAGATGTCCCGGGAAGTGATGCGCAGTATTTT
CSVEDVPGSDAQYF
>TRBV5-4|.|TRBJ2-1|TRBD1
TGTGCCAGCAGTCCAGACAGGGGGCCCTACAATGAGCAGTTCTTC
CASSPDRGPYNEQFF
>TRBV6-5|.|TRBJ1-6|TRBD1
TGTGCCAGCGACAGGGTTTTGAATTCACCCCTCCACTTT
CASDRVLNSPLHF
>TRBV3-1/TRBV3-2|.|TRBJ2-1|TRBD2
TGTGCCAGCAGCCAAGATATCGGGGGGGCTACCTACAATGAGCAGTTCTTC
CASSQDIGGATYNEQFF
>TRBV28|.|TRBJ1-1|.
TGTGCCAGCAGTTTGTGGCAGGCTGAAGCTTTCTTT
CASSLWQAEAFF
>TRBV11-2|.|TRBJ2-1|TRBD2
TGTGCCAGCAGCTTAGACGCCGGGACTAGCGGGAGCAATGAGCAGTTCTTC
CASSLDAGTSGSNEQFF
>TRBV5-1|.|TRBJ2-7|.
TGCGCCAGCAGCTATGATGGACAGCCCATCTACGAGCAGTACTTC
CASSYDGQPIYEQYF
>TRBV3-1/TRBV3-2|.|TRBJ2-7|.
TGTGCCAGCAGAACATTCAGAGGTCCAACTTCCTACGAGCAGTACTTC
CASRTFRGPTSYEQYF
>TRBV6-6|.|TRBJ2-7|.
TGTGCCAGCAGTTACCCGGACACCCCCGAGCAGTACTTC
CASSYPDTPEQYF
>TRBV6-5|.|TRBJ2-7|.
TGTGCCAGCAAACAGGCCTACGAGCAGTACTTC
CASKQAYEQYF
>TRBV7-9|few|TRBJ2-1|TRBD2
TGTGCCAGCAGCTTAGCGCCGGGGACTAATACTAATGAGCAGTTCTTC
CASSLAPGTNTNEQFF
>TRBV6-2/TRBV6-3|once|TRBJ2-7|TRBD1
TGTGCCAGCAGTTACCCGGGACAGGGGAACAGAGACGAGCAGTACTTC
CASSYPGQGNRDEQYF
>TRBV27|.|TRBJ1-1|.
TGTGCCAGCAGTTTGAACGGGGGTGAAGCTTTCTTT
CASSLNGGEAFF
>TRBV24-1|.|TRBJ1-6|.
TGTGCCACCAGTGGGTCAGCGACGGGTAATTCACCCCTCCACTTT
CATSGSATGNSPLHF
>TRBV2|once|TRBJ2-7|.
TGTGCCAGCAGTTCTACGTACGAGCAGTACTTC
CASSSTYEQYF